Shown below are 29 T cell receptor beta chains from a single sample sequenced in a study of PD-1 blockade in classical Hodgkin lymphoma. Profiled with immunoSEQ multiplex PCR; TCRdb holds only in-frame clones, not every one. The sample has some 19,000 clones; approximately 80% are singletons. Time point noted: cycle 4 day 1 (C4D1), after 6 weeks of nivolumab. Each patient relapsed following autologous stem cell transplantation, and prior brentuximab vedotin exposure differed. Sample: peripheral blood mononuclear cells (PBMCs), taken before the fourth cycle of nivolumab. These receptors were obtained from a human donor with classical Hodgkin lymphoma.

The chain couples TRBV6-1 to TRBJ2-5; weak D call: TRBD2 (6 bases). Per germline, CDR1 MNHNS and CDR2 SASEGT. Trimming took off 5 bases at V and 3 bases at J, with 10 bases between the two ends. CDR3 length: 13 amino acids. The CDR3 coding sequence is TGTGCCAGCAGTACACTAGCAGAAGAGACCCAGTACTTC. Translation: CASSTLAEETQYF.

V gene TRBV7-2 combines with J gene TRBJ2-1; perhaps TRBD2 as D (7 bases). The germline gives CDR1 SGHTA, CDR2 FQGNSA. The CDR3 contains 15 residues. Trimming shortened V by 5 bases and J by 4 bases, and 15 bases separated the two germline ends. The CDR3 DNA sequence: TGTGCCAGCAGCCCTGGGGGGGGGCAATACAATGAGCAGTTCTTC. Its protein is CASSPGGGQYNEQFF.

The chain links TRBV5-8 to TRBJ2-3; D gene ambiguous. Germline V lookup: CDR1 SGHTS, CDR2 YDEGEE. With 2 bases removed from V and 2 bases from J, the gap between germline ends came to 18 bases. This CDR3 spans 17 amino acids. The CDR3 DNA reads TGTGCCAGCAGCTTAGGGTTAAAAACCCCACACACAGATACGCAGTATTTT. Translated, it gives CASSLGLKTPHTDTQYF. Full variable domain (outside the CDR3, taken from reference TRBV5-8 and TRBJ2-3): EAGVTQSPTHLIKTRGQQATLRCSPISGHTSVYWYQQALGLGLQFLLWYDEGEERNRGNFPPRFSGRQFPNYSSELNVNALELEDSALYLCASSLGLKTPHTDTQYFGPGTRLTVL.

This chain connects TRBV5-1 to TRBJ2-3, with a possible D match to TRBD1 (5 bases). V lost 2 bases and J lost 4, with 14 bases in between. This CDR3 is built from 15 residues. In germline, CDR1 is SGHRS, CDR2 YFSETQ. CDR3 residues: CASSFRTRGPDTQYF. The CDR3, as DNA: TGCGCCAGCAGCTTTCGGACAAGGGGCCCAGATACGCAGTATTTT.

The chain combines TRBV30 with TRBJ2-3; 9 bases match TRBD1. The V gene end was trimmed by 4 bases and the J gene end by 2 bases; junction bases not matched to a gene: 7. CDR1 and CDR2 from the germline V gene are GTSNPN and SVGIG (reference sequence). The CDR3 is 15 amino acids. In DNA form, the CDR3 reads TGTGCCTGGACAGGACAGGGGCTTCCCACAGATACGCAGTATTTT. Translation gives CAWTGQGLPTDTQYF.

This chain connects TRBV10-3 to TRBJ2-5, with 14 bases fitting TRBD2. This CDR3 spans 14 amino acids. CDR1 and CDR2 (germline): ENHRY, SYGVKD. V dropped 10 bases and J dropped 4; count of bases not matched to a gene: 5. CDR3 nucleotide sequence: TGTGCCACCCGGACTAGCGGGGGGTTAGAGACCCAGTACTTC. Translating it yields CATRTSGGLETQYF.

The CDR3 coding sequence is TGCGCCAGCAGCCCGGGACAGGGGACATACAATGAGCAGTTCTTC. As protein: CASSPGQGTYNEQFF. The chain is built from TRBV5-1 and TRBJ2-1; TRBD1 matches 10 bases. The CDR3 totals 15 residues. The germline gives CDR1 SGHRS, CDR2 YFSETQ. With V trimmed by 4 bases and J by 4 bases, 5 bases remained unmatched.

The chain employs TRBV6-6 and TRBJ2-3, with D perhaps assigned TRBD1 or TRBD2 (5 bases each). In germline, CDR1 is MNHNY, CDR2 SVGAGI (reference sequence). This CDR3 contains 16 residues. The germline V and J ends were trimmed by 0 bases and 6 bases, with 16 bases remaining between them. In nucleotides, the CDR3 is TGTGCCAGCAGTTACTCGGGACGGTCAACTTCCGATACGCAGTATTTT. This gives the protein CASSYSGRSTSDTQYF.

The chain employs TRBV7-2 and TRBJ1-2; D gene ambiguous. The ends were cut back, 1 base at V and 2 bases at J, with 5 bases in the middle. Germline CDR1 reads SGHTA; CDR2 reads FQGNSA. The CDR3 runs 13 residues. The chain's CDR3 is CASSLGVNYGYTF. The CDR3 DNA is TGTGCCAGCAGCTTAGGGGTAAACTATGGCTACACCTTC.

The chain has TRBV19 and TRBJ1-2; D perhaps matches TRBD1 (5 bases). With 7 bases removed from V and 4 bases from J, the gap between germline ends came to 19 bases. Germline loops: CDR1 LNHDA, CDR2 SQIVND (reference sequence). The CDR3 runs to 15 residues. The chain's CDR3 is CASTPSMTAAYGYTF. Written as DNA, the CDR3 is TGTGCCAGTACCCCCTCCATGACAGCCGCCTATGGCTACACCTTC. Looking up the rest from reference TRBV19 and TRBJ1-2 gives the full variable domain: DGGITQSPKYLFRKEGQNVTLSCEQNLNHDAMYWYRQDPGQGLRLIYYSQIVNDFQKGDIAEGYSVSREKKESFPLTVTSAQKNPTAFYLCASTPSMTAAYGYTFGSGTRLTVV.

This clone is categorized as medium-sized. This sequence joins TRBV13 and TRBJ2-3; TRBD2 is a possible D gene (7 bases). The CDR3 has 14 amino acids. Germline CDR1 is PRHDT and CDR2 is FYEKMQ (reference sequence). Trimming cost V 4 bases and J 6 bases, with 14 bases left between them. The CDR3 region has the DNA TGTGCCAGCAGCTGGGGGCAGCGGGGTGATACGCAGTATTTT. It specifies CASSWGQRGDTQYF.

V is TRBV27 and J is TRBJ1-5, with 12 nucleotides matching TRBD1. The junction had 6 bases not matched to a gene; V was cut back by 6 bases and J by 6 bases. CDR1 and CDR2 (germline): MNHEY, SMNVEV (reference sequence). The CDR3 runs 15 residues. CDR3 residues: CASRPGQGAIQPQHF. Here the CDR3 DNA reads TGTGCCAGCAGACCGGGACAGGGGGCTATTCAGCCCCAGCATTTT.

V and J are TRBV4-3 and TRBJ2-1; the match to TRBD2 covers 9 bases. With 1 base clipped from V and 3 bases from J, the junction kept 4 bases outside the gene matches. From germline, CDR1 is LGHNA and CDR2 YSLEER. This CDR3 comprises 16 residues. The CDR3 region is CASSQVPSGNYNEQFF. In nucleotides, the CDR3 is TGCGCCAGCAGCCAAGTGCCTAGCGGGAACTACAATGAGCAGTTCTTC.

The genes are TRBV6-5 and TRBJ2-3; 8 positions match TRBD2. The germline gives CDR1 MNHEY, CDR2 SVGAGI. The length of the CDR3 is 15 residues. The J segment lost 3 bases and the V segment lost 4 bases, leaving 6 bases of the junction unmatched. This CDR3 is CASSFMGTRTDTQYF. As DNA, the CDR3 is TGTGCCAGCAGTTTCATGGGGACTAGAACAGATACGCAGTATTTT.

This clone was seen a few times. V is TRBV11-2 and J is TRBJ2-2; 8 positions match TRBD2. This CDR3 has 15 amino acids. The ends lost 5 bases at V and 5 bases at J; junction bases unmatched: 7. CDR1 is SGHAT and CDR2 is FQNNGV in the germline V gene. The DNA for the CDR3 is TGTGCCAGCAGCCCAAGCGGGAGCTCAACCGGGGAGCTGTTTTTT. Its translation is CASSPSGSSTGELFF.

This clone was seen a few times. The J gene is TRBJ2-1, the V gene TRBV10-1; D not resolved. Trimming left V 0 bases short and J 7 bases short, with 13 bases between. This CDR3 spans 15 amino acids. Per the germline V gene, CDR1 is WNHNN and CDR2 is SYGVQD (reference sequence). CDR3 amino acids: CASSESGGLENEQFF. For the CDR3, the DNA is TGCGCCAGCAGTGAGTCCGGTGGGCTCGAGAATGAGCAGTTCTTC.

The chain recombines TRBV6-1 with TRBJ2-7; D not certain. The length of the CDR3 is 13 residues. V lost 7 bases to trimming and J lost 2 bases, with 12 bases between them. Germline assignment: CDR1 MNHNS and CDR2 SASEGT. The chain's CDR3 is CASIRQNTYEQYF. CDR3 DNA: TGTGCCAGCATTCGCCAGAATACCTACGAGCAGTACTTC.

The chain has TRBV15 and TRBJ1-1; D gene uncertain. The CDR3 is 16 amino acids. V was shortened by 1 base and J by 1 base, with 13 bases between the two germline ends. Per germline, CDR1 LNHNV and CDR2 YYDKDF (reference sequence). CDR3 in amino acids: CATSRGSFGSNTEAFF. The DNA of the CDR3 is TGTGCCACCAGCAGAGGGTCTTTTGGGTCGAACACTGAAGCTTTCTTT.

The J gene is TRBJ1-2, the V gene TRBV6-5; 9 bases fit TRBD1. Germline assignment: CDR1 MNHEY and CDR2 SVGAGI. This CDR3 is built from 14 residues. V gave up 5 bases and J gave up 6 bases; unmatched junction bases: 7. The CDR3 spells CASSLGQGWDGYTF. The CDR3 DNA is TGTGCCAGCAGTCTTGGACAGGGGTGGGATGGCTACACCTTC.

The rearrangement links TRBV2 to TRBJ1-2; D unclear. CDR1 is SNHLY and CDR2 is FYNNEI in the germline V gene. The germline V and J ends were trimmed by 6 bases and 3 bases, with 8 bases remaining between them. The CDR3 loop spans 12 amino acids. CDR3 sequence: CASRDGYYGYTF. The CDR3 bases are TGTGCCAGCAGGGACGGCTACTATGGCTACACCTTC.

A note on this clone: One base away lies a much larger clone, so this may be a sequencing read error. The chain joins TRBV4-3 to TRBJ1-2; 8 bases are shared with TRBD1. Looked up from germline, CDR1 is LGHNA and CDR2 is YSLEER. There are 13 residues in the CDR3. CDR3 sequence: CASSTQGGDGCTF. CDR3 nucleotide sequence: TGCGCCAGCAGCACACAGGGGGGAGATGGCTGCACCTTC.

The chain recombines TRBV18 with TRBJ2-5; 10 bases line up with TRBD2. CDR3 length: 16 residues. From germline, CDR1 is KGHSH and CDR2 LQKENI. The junction had 5 bases not matched to a gene; V was cut back by 2 bases and J by 2 bases. The CDR3 is CASSPASGSGQETQYF. DNA for the CDR3: TGTGCCAGCTCACCAGCTAGCGGGAGCGGGCAAGAGACCCAGTACTTC.

The CDR3, as DNA: TGTGCCAGCACTGCGTACGGGAATGAGCAGTTCTTC. Translated: CASTAYGNEQFF. The chain links TRBV2 to TRBJ2-1, with D hard to call. The germline V and J ends were trimmed by 7 bases and 7 bases, with 11 bases remaining between them. The germline V gene has CDR1 SNHLY and CDR2 FYNNEI. CDR3 size: 12 residues. Supplemented by reference TRBV2 and TRBJ2-1, the full variable domain reads EPEVTQTPSHQVTQMGQEVILRCVPISNHLYFYWYRQILGQKVEFLVSFYNNEISEKSEIFDDQFSVERPDGSNFTLKIRSTKLEDSAMYFCASTAYGNEQFFGPGTRLTVL.

V is TRBV11-3 and J is TRBJ2-1; D is perhaps TRBD2 (7 bases). Germline-derived CDR1 and CDR2 are SGHNT and YENEEA. The CDR3 spans 14 residues. V lost 4 bases to trimming and J lost 8 bases, with 15 bases between them. The CDR3 reads CASSSGGLADEQFF. The CDR3 DNA follows: TGTGCCAGCAGCTCCGGGGGCCTAGCGGATGAGCAGTTCTTC. Full variable domain (outside the CDR3, taken from reference TRBV11-3 and TRBJ2-1): EAGVVQSPRYKIIEKKQPVAFWCNPISGHNTLYWYLQNLGQGPELLIRYENEEAVDDSQLPKDRFSAERLKGVDSTLKIQPAELGDSAVYLCASSSGGLADEQFFGPGTRLTVL.

The table lists this clone with a few counts. CDR3 coding DNA: TGTGCCAGCAGCCCTTCGGACTCGGGGGGCTACACCTTC. This gives the protein CASSPSDSGGYTF. The J gene is TRBJ1-2, the V gene TRBV6-5; D gene unclear. V was cut by 6 bases and J by 8 bases, with 16 bases left in between. Germline CDR1 and CDR2: MNHEY and SVGAGI. The CDR3 has 13 residues.

The CDR3 DNA sequence: TGTGCCAGCAGCTTGCAGGGGAGTGGAAACACCATATATTTT. As protein: CASSLQGSGNTIYF. The V and J genes are TRBV5-4 and TRBJ1-3, with D possibly being TRBD1 (6 bases). This CDR3 contains 14 residues. The V end was cut by 1 base, the J end by 3 bases, with 8 bases between. The germline gives CDR1 SGHNT, CDR2 YYREEE (reference sequence).

In nucleotides, the CDR3 is TGCAGCGTTGCCACTAGCGGGGGATGGTCCTACAATGAGCAGTTCTTC. Protein: CSVATSGGWSYNEQFF. The rearrangement uses TRBV29-1 and TRBJ2-1, with 11 bases matching TRBD2. The CDR3 consists of 16 residues. V lost 4 bases, J lost 1 base, and 6 bases stayed unmatched. Germline V gives CDR1 SQVTM, CDR2 ANQGSEA.

The chain employs TRBV2 and TRBJ2-5; tentatively, D is TRBD1 or TRBD2 (6 bases each). The CDR3 has 14 residues. The germline V gene encodes CDR1 SNHLY and CDR2 FYNNEI. With 0 bases removed from V and 7 bases from J, the gap between germline ends came to 12 bases. CDR3 DNA sequence: TGTGCCAGCAGTGAAGCCGGGGGCGGCGGGACCCAGTACTTC. Amino acids: CASSEAGGGGTQYF.

V and J are TRBV10-2 and TRBJ2-3; no clear D gene. The CDR3 has 18 residues. The germline CDR1 and CDR2 sequences are WSHSY and SAAADI. Deletions cut 3 bases from V and 2 bases from J, with 21 bases between. CDR3 residues: CASSEDSNPSRPTDTQYF. The CDR3 DNA reads TGCGCCAGCAGTGAAGATAGTAACCCCTCTCGACCCACAGATACGCAGTATTTT.